The T cell receptor (beta chain) described here comes from a study of T cell repertoires in cytomegalovirus infection (dated by TCRdb to between 2018 and 2021). Notes on the research overall: The peptide stimulations were aimed at well-studied HLA-B-restricted epitopes as well as recently identified HLA-C-restricted CMV epitopes, whose presentation resists viral immunomodulation. Donor HLA type was relevant to the analysis, because carriage of CMV infection together with the matching HLA type was indicated by public TCR beta signatures.

The CDR3 contains 13 residues, cysteine and phenylalanine counted. Just the 39-base CDR3 DNA is kept, in frame starting at base 1. Deletion took 8 bases off V and 5 bases off J, with a span of 15 bases between the germline ends. The CDR1 and CDR2 encoded by the germline V gene (reference sequence) are MNHNY and SVGAGI. Sequenced using an Illumina HiSeq 1500. TCRdb's own reprocessing of the public reads used fastp at Q25 and MiXCR and kept productive beta chains. Identical CDR3 proteins give one entry, which carries the most common genes and DNA. The sample yields 680,000 or so distinct CDR3 sequences; roughly 36% were counted once. The ten largest clones add up to approximately 18% of the sample. The treatment or condition label here, explained by the study, means: in vitro stimulation with specific CMV peptide epitopes to enrich CMV-specific T cells. Concerning this clonotype: No antigen is known for it. No base quality values were provided; no much bigger clone lies one nucleotide off.

The research as a whole found: In both this cohort and an independent cohort of some 380 donors, the cumulative frequency of public TCR beta family members distinguished carriers of CMV infection plus the relevant HLA type. The ex vivo response was dominated by HLA-C-restricted CMV-specific TCR beta clonotypes, and the single most frequent clonotype in two of eight donors was supplied by these HLA-C-restricted clonotypes.

This specimen was cultured PBMCs, taken from culture after CMV antigen stimulation. This clonotype was sampled from a human donor in good health (CMV status not recorded). Some clones in this sample may be carry-over from other donors' samples. In this chain, TRBV6-6 is recombined with TRBJ2-5; TRBD2 is a possible D gene, resting on 6 matching bases. The bases are TGTGCCAGCGGACCAGGGACTGGTGAGACCCAGTACTTC. It is translated as CASGPGTGETQYF.